This TCR beta chain was recorded in a study of identifying expanded T cells in peripheral blood. Overall study results and limits: Over approximately two and four weeks, about 15 and 19 clones changed, versus approximately 1.1 between replicates. Variance in clone template counts between roughly 2-week samples significantly increased with total template count across all healthy donors.

Repertoires were generated with immunoSEQ multiplex PCR, while TCRdb's copy carries only in-frame clones and drops some. The table lists tens of thousands of clones, approximately 86% of them singletons. The CDR3 has 14 amino acids. Germline CDR1 SGHRS, CDR2 YFSETQ. The ends were cut back, 4 bases at V and 7 bases at J, with 17 bases in the middle. As regards this clone: Its antigen is as yet unknown.

Healthy donors had no documented immune events, such as infections, while sampled. The clonotype was recovered from a person between 18 and 75 years old in good health. The sequencing input was blood. The chain combines TRBV5-1 with TRBJ1-2, with a possible D match to TRBD1 (5 bases). CDR3 DNA: TGCGCCAGCAGCCAGGACACTACTAAACGTGGCTACACCTTC. Translated: CASSQDTTKRGYTF.